Following are 30 T cell receptor beta chains from one sample sequenced in a study of spatial heterogeneity in lung cancer. The time point was: blood at routine non-recurrence follow-up after resection. MiXCR, applied by TCRdb to the 5' RACE reads, yields one record per CDR3 protein. The sample shows more than 40,000 distinct CDR3 sequences, about 23% of them seen only once. Sequencing was performed on PBMCs, taken at follow-up. All receptors come from a female donor with early-stage non-small cell lung cancer.

Many counts were recorded for this clonotype. This rearrangement joins TRBV7-9 to TRBJ1-1; D is undetermined. Germline V gives CDR1 SEHNR, CDR2 FQNEAQ (reference sequence). The CDR3 spans 16 residues. The germline V and J ends were trimmed by 5 bases and 5 bases, with 21 bases remaining between them. CDR3 DNA sequence: TGTGCCAGCAGCCCGCCTTCGGGAAGGGTTCGGACTGAAGCTTTCTTT. Residues: CASSPPSGRVRTEAFF.

This clonotype was counted once. CDR3 coding DNA: TGTGCCAGCAATCGACTAGCGGGGGGGAATGAGCAGTTCTTC. Translation gives CASNRLAGGNEQFF. The rearrangement uses TRBV12-3 or TRBV12-4 and TRBJ2-1, with 14 nucleotides matching TRBD2. This CDR3 is built from 14 residues. Trimming cost V 7 bases and J 7 bases; bases outside gene matches: 3.

This clonotype came up many times. The chain combines TRBV7-8 with TRBJ1-5, with TRBD1 matching over 9 bases. Unmatched junction bases numbered 7, after V lost 5 bases and J lost 2 bases. Per germline, CDR1 SGHVS and CDR2 FQNEAQ. The CDR3 is 16 residues long. CDR3 coding DNA: TGTGCCAGCAGCCTTTCCCGGACAGGGGGCAATCAGCCCCAGCATTTT. Translation gives CASSLSRTGGNQPQHF.

This chain connects TRBV6-2 or TRBV6-3 to TRBJ2-3; D unclear. Looked up from germline, CDR1 is MNHEY and CDR2 is SVGEGT. The CDR3 covers 13 residues. V was clipped by 6 bases and J by 1 base, with 8 bases between them. The CDR3 spells CASRDRGTDTQYF. The CDR3, as DNA: TGTGCCAGCAGGGATCGGGGCACAGATACGCAGTATTTT.

The chain joins TRBV12-3 or TRBV12-4 to TRBJ1-1, with a possible D match to TRBD1 (5 bases). There are 12 residues in the CDR3. V was shortened by 11 bases and J by 3 bases, with 13 bases between the two germline ends. CDR3 residues: CAGQRGHTEAFF. CDR3 DNA sequence: TGTGCCGGCCAGCGGGGCCACACTGAAGCTTTCTTT.

This clonotype was found many times. The CDR3 region is CASSPTVAGEQYV. CDR3 in DNA: TGTGCCAGCAGTCCGACAGTGGCTGGCGAGCAGTACGTC. This chain joins TRBV27 and TRBJ2-7; a weak D match, TRBD1 (5 bases). The germline V gene has CDR1 MNHEY and CDR2 SMNVEV (reference sequence). Trimming shortened V by 5 bases and J by 6 bases, and 14 bases separated the two germline ends. There are 13 residues in the CDR3.

The table lists this clonotype with many counts. This sequence joins TRBV7-9 and TRBJ1-1; D ambiguous. The CDR3 length is 13 residues. V gave up 1 base and J gave up 0 bases, with 3 bases separating them. Germline V gene data show CDR1 as SEHNR and CDR2 as FQNEAQ (reference sequence). For the CDR3, the DNA is TGTGCCAGCAGCTTAGGGATGAACACTGAAGCTTTCTTT. This codes for CASSLGMNTEAFF.

There are many counts of this clonotype. The chain links TRBV5-1 to TRBJ2-7, with 13 bases matching TRBD2. Germline values: CDR1 SGHRS, CDR2 YFSETQ. V shed 4 bases, J shed 2 bases, and the junction held 3 bases outside the gene matches. The CDR3 runs 15 residues. The CDR3 DNA follows: TGCGCCAGCAGCCACACTAGCGGGAGGGCCTACGAGCAGTACTTC. Protein sequence: CASSHTSGRAYEQYF.

In nucleotides, the CDR3 is TGTGCCAGCAGTGAAGGCCAGAGCAATCAGCCCCAGCATTTT. This codes for CASSEGQSNQPQHF. The rearrangement joins TRBV2 to TRBJ1-5; D call uncertain. This CDR3 contains 14 residues. Trimming cost V 1 base and J 1 base, with 5 bases left between them. CDR1 is SNHLY, CDR2 FYNNEI, per germline.

This clonotype was seen a few times. The chain links TRBV6-6 to TRBJ2-3; perhaps TRBD2 as D (6 bases). Germline V gives CDR1 MNHNY, CDR2 SVGAGI (reference sequence). This CDR3 spans 13 amino acids. Trimming took off 6 bases at V and 2 bases at J, with 9 bases between the two ends. CDR3 DNA: TGTGCCAGCAGGGGGACTTCCACAGATACGCAGTATTTT. Translating it yields CASRGTSTDTQYF.

This clonotype was observed a few times. The chain is built from TRBV5-1 and TRBJ1-1; D remains unclear. The CDR3 contains 15 residues. The germline V gene encodes CDR1 SGHRS and CDR2 YFSETQ. V lost 2 bases and J lost 3, with 14 bases in between. CDR3 coding DNA: TGCGCCAGCAGCTTTACCGGGCAGAAGGACACTGAAGCTTTCTTT. Protein: CASSFTGQKDTEAFF.

The chain uses TRBV19 and TRBJ2-5; 9 bases map to TRBD2. V gave up 6 bases and J gave up 4 bases; unmatched junction bases: 18. This CDR3 region has 18 residues. Germline V CDR1 and CDR2: LNHDA, SQIVND (reference sequence). CDR3 DNA sequence: TGTGCCAGTAGCGGGGCCTATAGCGGGGGTCCTATGAGAGAGACCCAGTACTTC. It specifies CASSGAYSGGPMRETQYF.

This clonotype was observed at least ten times. The chain combines TRBV5-4 with TRBJ1-4; 8 nucleotides agree with TRBD1. Germline V gene lookup returns CDR1 SGHNT and CDR2 YYREEE (reference sequence). The CDR3 is 15 residues long. V shed 4 bases and J 5 bases; nucleotides not matched to a gene: 7. CDR3 coding DNA: TGTGCCAGCAGCACAGGGCGGACAGGGAATGAAAAACTGTTTTTT. It specifies CASSTGRTGNEKLFF.

The chain joins TRBV6-6 to TRBJ2-7, with 9 bases that match TRBD2. The V and J ends lost 7 bases and 0 bases, in that order; junction bases with no gene match: 7. The CDR3 consists of 15 residues. Germline CDR1 MNHNY, CDR2 SVGAGI (reference sequence). CDR3 DNA sequence: TGTGCCAGCAATAAGCGGGAGGCCAGCTCCTACGAGCAGTACTTC. It yields the protein CASNKREASSYEQYF.

The table lists this clonotype with a few counts. The chain employs TRBV6-6 and TRBJ2-7; TRBD1 is a possible D gene (6 bases). The CDR3 sequence is 14 residues long. Trimming shortened V by 6 bases and J by 6 bases, and 18 bases separated the two germline ends. Per germline, CDR1 MNHNY and CDR2 SVGAGI (reference sequence). CDR3 residues: CASSPAGTWGEQYV. The CDR3 DNA follows: TGTGCCAGCAGCCCCGCCGGGACATGGGGCGAGCAGTACGTC.

The chain carries TRBV10-2 and TRBJ1-1, with D unclear. V was trimmed by 8 bases and J by 4 bases, leaving 14 bases between them. This CDR3 has 13 residues. Germline V gives CDR1 WSHSY, CDR2 SAAADI. The DNA of the CDR3 is TGCGCCAGCGGGCGGGGTACAATCACTGAAGCTTTCTTT. It encodes CASGRGTITEAFF.

The chain uses TRBV5-5 and TRBJ1-2; TRBD1 matches at 10 bases. The CDR3 covers 14 residues. CDR1 is SGHKS and CDR2 is YYEKEE in the germline V gene (reference sequence). With 4 bases clipped from V and 8 bases from J, the junction kept 8 bases outside the gene matches. In DNA form, the CDR3 reads TGTGCCAGCAGCCTCCGGGACAGGGGAAACGGCTACACCTTC. It is translated as CASSLRDRGNGYTF.

This clonotype has a handful of counts. The chain recombines TRBV5-1 with TRBJ2-5; D is ambiguous. The V and J ends lost 2 bases and 2 bases respectively, with 7 bases between them. Germline V gene data show CDR1 as SGHRS and CDR2 as YFSETQ. The CDR3 totals 13 residues. The CDR3 sequence is CASSFRPQETQYF. The CDR3 DNA is TGCGCCAGCAGCTTCCGGCCTCAAGAGACCCAGTACTTC.

This clonotype occurred many times. The rearrangement uses TRBV30 and TRBJ1-1, with 8 nucleotides matching TRBD1. The CDR3 sequence is 13 residues long. After removal of 4 bases from V and 5 bases from J, the junction contained 6 bases not matched to a gene. In germline, CDR1 is GTSNPN, CDR2 SVGIG (reference sequence). CDR3 nucleotide sequence: TGTGCCTGGATGAGGACAGGGCAAACTGAAGCTTTCTTT. It translates to CAWMRTGQTEAFF.

The chain joins TRBV6-1 to TRBJ1-4; 7 bases agree with TRBD1. From germline, CDR1 is MNHNS and CDR2 SASEGT. The CDR3 runs 16 residues. V lost 4 bases, J lost 2 bases, and 7 bases stayed unmatched. CDR3 bases: TGTGCCAGCAGTGCTGACAGGGACTTGACTAATGAAAAACTGTTTTTT. Translation gives CASSADRDLTNEKLFF.

This clonotype has ten or more counts. In nucleotides, the CDR3 is TGTGCCTGGACCTCCAACTCTGGAAACACCATATATTTT. Amino acids: CAWTSNSGNTIYF. This sequence joins TRBV30 and TRBJ1-3; D not certain. Deletions cut 4 bases from V and 0 bases from J, with 7 bases between. Germline CDR1 and CDR2: GTSNPN and SVGIG (reference sequence). This CDR3 is 13 amino acids long.

The genes are TRBV12-3 or TRBV12-4 and TRBJ2-6; perhaps TRBD1 as D (5 bases). Trimming left V 3 bases short and J 8 bases short, with 14 bases between. The CDR3 is made up of 15 amino acids. The chain's CDR3 is CASSFRRAITNVLTF. The DNA of the CDR3 is TGTGCCAGCAGTTTCCGCAGGGCGATAACCAACGTCCTGACTTTC.

This CDR3 reads CASSSDRGQGAFF. CDR3 DNA sequence: TGTGCCAGCAGCTCGGACAGGGGCCAAGGGGCTTTCTTT. The J gene is TRBJ1-1, the V gene TRBV7-3, with TRBD1 matching over 9 bases. In germline, CDR1 is SGHTA, CDR2 FQGTGA. This CDR3 has 13 residues. V gave up 4 bases and J gave up 11 bases; unmatched junction bases: 8.

This clonotype is a singleton in its sample. This chain joins TRBV28 and TRBJ1-3; D unclear. Germline values: CDR1 MDHEN, CDR2 SYDVKM. V lost 6 bases to trimming and J lost 0 bases, with 12 bases between them. This CDR3 spans 15 amino acids. This chain's CDR3 is CASSPPRASGNTIYF. The CDR3, as DNA: TGTGCCAGCAGCCCCCCGCGAGCCTCTGGAAACACCATATATTTT. Using reference TRBV28 and TRBJ1-3 for the parts outside the CDR3, the full variable domain is DVKVTQSSRYLVKRTGEKVFLECVQDMDHENMFWYRQDPGLGLRLIYFSYDVKMKEKGDIPEGYSVSREKKERFSLILESASTNQTSMYLCASSPPRASGNTIYFGEGSWLTVV.

The rearrangement links TRBV29-1 to TRBJ2-2; D remains ambiguous. CDR3 length equals 15 residues. Germline V gene lookup returns CDR1 SQVTM and CDR2 ANQGSEA. Trimming removed 2 bases from V and 7 bases from J, with 17 bases in between. The DNA of the CDR3 is TGCAGCGTTGAAAGGCGAATAGGGTTTGACGGGGAGCTGTTTTTT. It specifies CSVERRIGFDGELFF.

This chain joins TRBV3-1 and TRBJ1-1, with 7 bases lining up with TRBD1. V was pared by 4 bases and J by 1 base, with 6 bases of the junction left unmatched. The V gene's germline CDR1 is LGHDT and CDR2 YNNKEL (reference sequence). The length of the CDR3 is 15 residues. DNA of the CDR3: TGTGCCAGCAGCCCCCGGGACAGAAAGAACACTGAAGCTTTCTTT. It translates to CASSPRDRKNTEAFF.

This clonotype was counted only a few times. V and J are TRBV29-1 and TRBJ2-7, with 8 bases aligning to TRBD1. Unmatched junction bases numbered 3, after V lost 4 bases and J lost 4 bases. CDR1 and CDR2 from the germline V gene are SQVTM and ANQGSEA. The CDR3 is 12 residues long. In DNA, the CDR3 is TGCAGCGTTGGACAGGGGAAATACGAGCAGTACTTC. Its translation is CSVGQGKYEQYF.

This clonotype showed up just a few times. The chain couples TRBV5-1 to TRBJ2-1, with D maybe TRBD1 (5 bases). In germline, CDR1 is SGHRS, CDR2 YFSETQ. The CDR3 is made up of 14 amino acids. Trimming took off 0 bases at V and 8 bases at J, with 12 bases between the two ends. The CDR3 reads CASSLGGLRDEQFF. CDR3 sequence (DNA): TGCGCCAGCAGCTTGGGGGGCCTTCGCGATGAGCAGTTCTTC.

This clonotype was seen at least ten times. This chain uses TRBV5-6 with TRBJ2-5, with a weak D call TRBD1 (6 bases). This CDR3 is built from 16 residues. Germline-derived CDR1 and CDR2 are SGHDT and YYEEEE. The V and J ends lost 2 bases and 9 bases respectively, with 23 bases between them. This CDR3 is CASSFGRGSTARAQYF. The CDR3, as DNA: TGTGCCAGCAGCTTTGGCAGGGGATCCACCGCAAGAGCCCAGTACTTC.

The sample holds a few counts of this clonotype. The V gene is TRBV5-1, the J gene TRBJ2-7; 7 bases line up with TRBD1. The ends lost 4 bases at V and 4 bases at J; junction bases unmatched: 8. The CDR3 covers 14 residues. The V gene's germline CDR1 is SGHRS and CDR2 YFSETQ. Written as DNA, the CDR3 is TGCGCCAGCAGCGGCGGACAGGACCCTTACGAGCAGTACTTC. The encoded protein is CASSGGQDPYEQYF.